These 7 T cell receptor beta chains originate from one sample sequenced in a study of identifying expanded T cells in peripheral blood. Method: immunoSEQ multiplex PCR; TCRdb's copy keeps in-frame clones and lacks some. The sample carries roughly 84,000 clones, around 90% recorded once. Specimen: blood. These receptors were taken from a person aged 18 to 70 in good health.

The gene calls are TRBV6-6 and TRBJ1-3; 8 positions match TRBD1. Germline CDR1 and CDR2: MNHNY and SVGAGI (reference sequence). This CDR3 contains 16 residues. V trimming: 2 bases; J trimming: 4 bases; junction bases outside the gene matches: 7. CDR3 loop: CASSYPQGARGNTIYF. Written as DNA, the CDR3 is TGTGCCAGCAGTTACCCTCAGGGGGCGCGAGGAAACACCATATATTTT.

This chain uses TRBV6-1 with TRBJ1-5; D is possibly TRBD1 (5 bases). The CDR3 runs 13 residues. Trimming pared 7 bases from V and 6 bases from J, leaving 13 bases between. CDR1 and CDR2 from the germline V gene are MNHNS and SASEGT. DNA for the CDR3: TGTGCCAGCAATCTTGGGACGGGTCAGCCCCAGCATTTT. Translated, it gives CASNLGTGQPQHF.

This rearrangement joins TRBV30 to TRBJ2-7; D ambiguous. V was pared by 0 bases and J by 5 bases, with 8 bases between. Germline CDR1 reads GTSNPN; CDR2 reads SVGIG (reference sequence). This CDR3 region has 12 residues. The CDR3 DNA follows: TGTGCCTGGAGTGTAAGGGCAGACGAGCAGTACTTC. Its translation: CAWSVRADEQYF.

J is TRBJ1-5 and V is TRBV6-5; weak D call: TRBD1 (6 bases). This CDR3 has 14 amino acids. V shed 5 bases and J shed 9 bases, with 17 bases lying between them. Germline V gene sequence: CDR1 MNHEY, CDR2 SVGAGI. In DNA form, the CDR3 reads TGTGCCAGCAGTCGGGGGGGCCCACGGACGCCCCAGCATTTT. Protein: CASSRGGPRTPQHF.

This chain joins TRBV20-1 and TRBJ2-1, with a possible D match to TRBD2 (5 bases). V gave up 5 bases and J gave up 15 bases, with 17 bases separating them. Germline V CDR1 and CDR2: DFQATT, SNEGSKA (reference sequence). The CDR3 extends over 11 amino acids. The CDR3 DNA follows: TGCAGTGCTCGAACTAGTTCCGAAGCGTTCTTC. It encodes CSARTSSEAFF.

The rearrangement links TRBV9 to TRBJ1-4; D is unresolved. The CDR3 has 15 residues. Deletions cut 2 bases from V and 3 bases from J, with 11 bases between. Germline assignment: CDR1 SGDLS and CDR2 YYNGEE. The CDR3 region is CASSVLGSSNEKLFF. For the CDR3, the DNA is TGTGCCAGCAGCGTCTTAGGTAGTTCTAATGAAAAACTGTTTTTT.

The chain carries TRBV29-1 and TRBJ2-1; the match to TRBD2 covers 11 bases. From germline, CDR1 is SQVTM and CDR2 ANQGSEA. The CDR3 sequence is 15 residues long. The J segment lost 8 bases and the V segment lost 6 bases, leaving 12 bases of the junction unmatched. CDR3 amino acids: CSVKTSGNPLDEQFF. As DNA, the CDR3 is TGCAGCGTAAAGACTAGCGGGAACCCCCTGGATGAGCAGTTCTTC.